This T cell receptor beta chain derives from a study of blood T cell repertoires in COVID-19. Overall study context: T cells, B-cell-depleted T cells, or PBMCs provided the cDNA or gDNA that served as material.

The ends were cut back, 4 bases at V and 2 bases at J, with 8 bases in the middle. The CDR3 is made up of 13 amino acids. In germline, CDR1 is SGHDN, CDR2 FVKESK. As processed by the authors: The assay estimated nucleated cells by amplifying reference gene primers. Assay used: immunoSEQ multiplex PCR; TCRdb lists only in-frame clones, some missing. That table gives V, J and clone size, and the DNA gave D and trimming. The sample holds fewer than 350,000 clones, roughly 93% seen once. The study recruited people aged 18 to 89 years across about two dozen US areas. J is TRBJ1-1 and V is TRBV14; D not resolved. This TCR was recovered from a woman in her forties with acute COVID-19. Sequenced input: PBMCs or T cells enriched from blood (not recorded which). CDR3 sequence reads: CASSPYRNTEAFF. In DNA form, the CDR3 reads TGTGCCAGCAGCCCATACAGAAACACTGAAGCTTTCTTT. Drawing the rest from reference TRBV14 and TRBJ1-1, the complete variable domain is EAGVTQFPSHSVIEKGQTVTLRCDPISGHDNLYWYRRVMGKEIKFLLHFVKESKQDESGMPNNRFLAERTGGTYSTLKVQPAELEDSGVYFCASSPYRNTEAFFGQGTRLTVV.